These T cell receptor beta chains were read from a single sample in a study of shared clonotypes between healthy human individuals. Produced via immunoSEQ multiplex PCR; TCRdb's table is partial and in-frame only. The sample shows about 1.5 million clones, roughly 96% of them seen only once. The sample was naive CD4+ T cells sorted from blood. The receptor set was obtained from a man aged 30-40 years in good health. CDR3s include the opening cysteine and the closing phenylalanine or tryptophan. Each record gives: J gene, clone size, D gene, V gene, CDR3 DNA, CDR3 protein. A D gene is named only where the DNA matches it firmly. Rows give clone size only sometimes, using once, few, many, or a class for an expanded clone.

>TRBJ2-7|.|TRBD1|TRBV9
TGTGCCAGCAGCGTAGCGGCAAAGAGGGACAGGCTTAGCTACGAGCAGTACTTC
CASSVAAKRDRLSYEQYF
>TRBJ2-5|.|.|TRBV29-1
TGCAGCTGGGGAACAAACCATCAAGAGACCCAGTACTTC
CSWGTNHQETQYF
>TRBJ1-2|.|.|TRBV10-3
TGTGCCATCAGTGAAAGGGACTATGGCTACACCTTC
CAISERDYGYTF
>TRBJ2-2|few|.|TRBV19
TGTGCCAGTAGTATTGGGGGCACGAACACCGGGGAGCTGTTTTTT
CASSIGGTNTGELFF
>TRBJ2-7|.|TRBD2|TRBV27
TGTGCCAGCAGTTTATCACTAGCGGGAGGTTACGAGCAGTACTTC
CASSLSLAGGYEQYF
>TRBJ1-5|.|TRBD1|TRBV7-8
TGTGCCAGCAGCTTAGGGGGGACAGGGGGCATTAACAATCAGCCCCAGCATTTT
CASSLGGTGGINNQPQHF
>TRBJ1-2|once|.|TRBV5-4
TGTGCCAGCAGCTTGGCGCGGTTCTATGGCTACACCTTC
CASSLARFYGYTF
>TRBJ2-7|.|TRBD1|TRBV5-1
TGCGCCAGCAGCCAGGCTGGGGACAGCCCCTACGAGCAGTACTTC
CASSQAGDSPYEQYF
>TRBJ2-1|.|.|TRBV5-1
TGCGCCAGCAAGAACTTAGCGGAACCCTACAATGAGCAGTTCTTC
CASKNLAEPYNEQFF
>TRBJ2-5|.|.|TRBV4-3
TGCGCCAGCAGCCAACGGACGTACCAAGAGACCCAGTACTTC
CASSQRTYQETQYF
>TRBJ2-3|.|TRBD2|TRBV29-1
TGCAGCGTTAGTACTAGCGGGAGTACAGATACGCAGTATTTT
CSVSTSGSTDTQYF
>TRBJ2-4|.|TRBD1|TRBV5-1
TGCGCCAGCAGCGACACAGGGGACATTCAGTACTTC
CASSDTGDIQYF
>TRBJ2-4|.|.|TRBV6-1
TGTGCCAGCAGTGGACCCGCCAAAAACATTCAGTACTTC
CASSGPAKNIQYF
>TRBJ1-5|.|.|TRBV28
TGTGCCAGCAGTTTATCCGGGGTCGGTGGCAATCAGCCCCAGCATTTT
CASSLSGVGGNQPQHF
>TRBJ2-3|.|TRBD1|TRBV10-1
TGCGCCAGCAGTGAGGGACAGGGCAACCCAGATACGCAGTATTTT
CASSEGQGNPDTQYF
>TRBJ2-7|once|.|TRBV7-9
TGTGCCAGCAGCTTATTAGTCGCAAACGAGCAGTACTTC
CASSLLVANEQYF
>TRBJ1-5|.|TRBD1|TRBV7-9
TGTGCCAGCAGCCATAGCACCGGGACAGGGGGCATGGTCCAGCATTTT
CASSHSTGTGGMVQHF
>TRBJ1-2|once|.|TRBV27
TGTGCCAGCAGTTTTGCCAGTTACTATGGCTACACCTTC
CASSFASYYGYTF
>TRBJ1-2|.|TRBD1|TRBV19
TGTGCCAGTAGTGACGACAGGGCCGGAAGCTATGGCTACACCTTC
CASSDDRAGSYGYTF
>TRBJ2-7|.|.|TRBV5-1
TGCGCCAGCAGCTTGGGCAGATTATCCTACGAGCAGTACTTC
CASSLGRLSYEQYF
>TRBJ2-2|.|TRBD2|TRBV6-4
TGTGCCAGCAGTGAACTAGCGAACTTCGCCGGGGAGCTGTTTTTT
CASSELANFAGELFF
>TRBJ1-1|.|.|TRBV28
TGTGCCAGCAGTCCCTCAACAGGGATGAACACTGAAGCTTTCTTT
CASSPSTGMNTEAFF
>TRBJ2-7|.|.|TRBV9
TGTGCCAGCAGTGCCCGGCAGAACCCCCCCTACGAGCAGTACTTC
CASSARQNPPYEQYF
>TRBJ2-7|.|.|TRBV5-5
TGTGCCAGCAGCCCCTTCGGGGGGCCCCTCTCCTACGAGCAGTACTTC
CASSPFGGPLSYEQYF
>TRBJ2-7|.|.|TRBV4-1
TGCGCCAGCAGCCAAGTCGGGGCAACCTACGAGCAGTACTTC
CASSQVGATYEQYF
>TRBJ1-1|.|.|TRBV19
TGTGCCAGTAGTATGCTGCAAGGGGCGAACACTGAAGCTTTCTTT
CASSMLQGANTEAFF
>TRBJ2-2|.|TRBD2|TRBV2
TGTGCCAGCCAGAGGCTAGCGGGAGGCGCCGGGGAGCTGTTTTTT
CASQRLAGGAGELFF
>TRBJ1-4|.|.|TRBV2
TGTGCCAGCAGTGACACCAGGGCGGTTTATGAAAAACTGTTTTTT
CASSDTRAVYEKLFF
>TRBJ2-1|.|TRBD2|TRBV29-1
TGCAGCGTTGTGCGGCTAGCGGTCTACAATGAGCAGTTCTTC
CSVVRLAVYNEQFF
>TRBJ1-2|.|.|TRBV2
TGTGCCAGCAGCCCCACTCTTCTCGGAGCGGACAACGTAAGGGGCTACACCTTC
CASSPTLLGADNVRGYTF
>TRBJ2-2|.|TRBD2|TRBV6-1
TGTGCCAGCAGTGCACTAGCGGGAGGGCCGACGCGAGGGACCGGGGAGCTGTTTTTT
CASSALAGGPTRGTGELFF
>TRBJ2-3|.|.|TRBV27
TGTGCCAGCAGTTCCCGCGGGCCAGATACGCAGTATTTT
CASSSRGPDTQYF
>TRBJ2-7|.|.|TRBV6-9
TGTGCCAGCACCGGGCCCAGGGTGATCTACGAGCAGTACTTC
CASTGPRVIYEQYF
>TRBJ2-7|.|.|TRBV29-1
TGCAGCGTTGTATTGGGGTACGAGCAGTACTTC
CSVVLGYEQYF
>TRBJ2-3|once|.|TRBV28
TGTGCCAGCGAGCGGACAGACCTAATTACGCAGTATTTT
CASERTDLITQYF
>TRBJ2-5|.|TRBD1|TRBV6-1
TGTGCCAGCAGTGAAAGGGGGCGCCAAGAGACCCAGTACTTC
CASSERGRQETQYF
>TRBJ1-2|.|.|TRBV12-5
TGTGCTAGTGGTTTTGGGGGGGCGTTGAGCTACACCTTC
CASGFGGALSYTF
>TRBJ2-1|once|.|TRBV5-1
TGCGCCAGCAGCTTGGCGACCGCAAACTCCTACAATGAGCAGTTCTTC
CASSLATANSYNEQFF
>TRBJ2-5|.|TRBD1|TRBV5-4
TGTGCCAGCAGGGACAGGGGACTCCAAGAGACCCAGTACTTC
CASRDRGLQETQYF
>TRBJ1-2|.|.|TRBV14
TGTGCCAGCAGCCAAGCGGACAGCCACTATGGCTACACCTTC
CASSQADSHYGYTF
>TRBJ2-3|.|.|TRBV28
TGTGCCAGCAGTCGACCGACTAGCACAGATACGCAGTATTTT
CASSRPTSTDTQYF
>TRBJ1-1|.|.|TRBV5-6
TGTGCCAGCAGCGTGAGTGTGGGATTGAACACTGAAGCTTTCTTT
CASSVSVGLNTEAFF
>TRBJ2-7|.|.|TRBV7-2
TGTGCCAGCAGCTGGACGGCCGGCGCCTACGAGCAGTACTTC
CASSWTAGAYEQYF
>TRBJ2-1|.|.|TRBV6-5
TGTGCCAGCAGTTATATTGTTGGGGATGAGCAGTTCTTC
CASSYIVGDEQFF
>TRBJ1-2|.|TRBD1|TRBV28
TGTGCCAGCAGTTCGCTAGGGGGCTCTGGCTACACCTTC
CASSSLGGSGYTF
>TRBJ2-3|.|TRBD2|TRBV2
TGTGCCAGCAGTTCCGCCCCGAGCGGGACCTACACAGATACGCAGTATTTT
CASSSAPSGTYTDTQYF
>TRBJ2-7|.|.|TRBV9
TGTGCCAGCAGCGTAGACTATTACGACGAGCAGTACTTC
CASSVDYYDEQYF
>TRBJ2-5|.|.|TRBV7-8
TGTGCCAGCAGCTTAGTTGACGAGACCCAGTACTTC
CASSLVDETQYF
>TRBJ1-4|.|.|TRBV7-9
TGTGCCAGCAGGAACAGCTATGCTAATGAAAAACTGTTTTTT
CASRNSYANEKLFF
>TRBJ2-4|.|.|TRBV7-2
TGTGCCAGCAGCCCCAGGGATCTGCTAGCCAAAAACATTCAGTACTTC
CASSPRDLLAKNIQYF
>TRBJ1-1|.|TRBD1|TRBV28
TGTGCCAGCTTGGCGATGCCGGGACAGATGAACACTGAAGCTTTCTTT
CASLAMPGQMNTEAFF
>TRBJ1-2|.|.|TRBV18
TGTGCCAGCTCACCGCCGGACTCAACCTCGGGTGGCTACACCTTC
CASSPPDSTSGGYTF
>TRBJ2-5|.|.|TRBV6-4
TGTGCCAGCAGTGTGGCGGATCAAGAGACCCAGTACTTC
CASSVADQETQYF
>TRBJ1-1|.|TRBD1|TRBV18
TGTGCCAGCTCACCCTCAGGGGGGACTGAAGCTTTCTTT
CASSPSGGTEAFF
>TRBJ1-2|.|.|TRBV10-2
TGCGCCAGCAGCGGGGTACTTAACTATGGCTACACCTTC
CASSGVLNYGYTF
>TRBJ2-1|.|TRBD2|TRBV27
TGTGCCAGCAGAGGGGAGGGCTCCTACAATGAGCAGTTCTTC
CASRGEGSYNEQFF
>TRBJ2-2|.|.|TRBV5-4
TGTGCCAGCAGAGTACTGAACACCGGGGAGCTGTTTTTT
CASRVLNTGELFF